One and the same sample provided the 6 T cell receptor beta chains below, sequenced in a study of cytomegalovirus exposure and HLA in healthy donors. Both 60 Vbeta primers and 13 Jbeta primers went into the PCR. The protocol was immunoSEQ multiplex PCR, while the TCRdb copy is restricted to in-frame clones and leaves out a portion. The sample has roughly 150,000 clones, 60% to 80% seen once; the top ten hold roughly 12%. The sample consisted of PBMCs. Receptors originate from a young man in good health and CMV-seropositive.

The V gene is TRBV16, the J gene TRBJ1-1; D uncertain. Germline loops: CDR1 KGHSY, CDR2 FQNENV. V was trimmed by 2 bases and J by 7 bases, leaving 8 bases between them. The CDR3 contains 12 residues. The CDR3 protein is CASSQTANEAFF. The CDR3 nucleotides are TGTGCCAGCAGCCAAACCGCTAATGAAGCTTTCTTT.

The chain links TRBV5-8 to TRBJ2-3, with D perhaps matching TRBD1 (5 bases). The CDR3 runs 14 residues. Germline V gene lookup returns CDR1 SGHTS and CDR2 YDEGEE. V gave up 1 base and J gave up 0 bases, with 6 bases separating them. DNA of the CDR3: TGTGCCAGCAGCTTGTGGGGCAGCACAGATACGCAGTATTTT. Protein product: CASSLWGSTDTQYF.

V is TRBV5-1 and J is TRBJ2-7, with 15 bases aligning to TRBD2. Germline values: CDR1 SGHRS, CDR2 YFSETQ. The CDR3 consists of 17 residues. The ends lost 4 bases at V and 0 bases at J; junction bases unmatched: 5. This chain's CDR3 is CASSAPGLAGGSYEQYF. The CDR3 DNA sequence: TGCGCCAGCAGCGCCCCGGGACTAGCGGGGGGCTCCTACGAGCAGTACTTC.

The gene calls are TRBV20-1 and TRBJ2-1, with TRBD1 as a possible D gene (5 bases). CDR1 is DFQATT and CDR2 is SNEGSKA in the germline V gene (reference sequence). The CDR3 sequence is 11 residues long. CDR3 residues: CSVRGGNEQFF. In DNA form, the CDR3 reads TGCAGCGTAAGGGGTGGAAATGAGCAGTTCTTC.

This clone has more than one count but fewer than ten. This chain joins TRBV19 and TRBJ2-7; tentatively, D is TRBD1 (5 bases). The CDR3 is 13 residues long. The germline CDR1 and CDR2 sequences are LNHDA and SQIVND (reference sequence). V was trimmed by 5 bases and J by 5 bases, leaving 13 bases between them. The CDR3 loop reads CASSVDSFNEQYF. The CDR3 nucleotides read TGTGCCAGTAGTGTCGACAGTTTTAACGAGCAGTACTTC.

This clone showed up just once. The chain combines TRBV28 with TRBJ2-7; 10 nucleotides match TRBD1. This CDR3 region has 14 residues. V lost 6 bases to trimming and J lost 7 bases; unmatched junction nucleotides: 9. The V gene's germline CDR1 is MDHEN and CDR2 SYDVKM. The chain's CDR3 is CASRETGGAEEQYF. The CDR3 region has the DNA TGTGCCAGCAGGGAGACAGGGGGCGCGGAAGAGCAGTACTTC. Filled out from reference TRBV28 and TRBJ2-7, the complete variable domain reads DVKVTQSSRYLVKRTGEKVFLECVQDMDHENMFWYRQDPGLGLRLIYFSYDVKMKEKGDIPEGYSVSREKKERFSLILESASTNQTSMYLCASRETGGAEEQYFGPGTRLTVT.